Listed below are T cell receptor beta chains from one sample, sequenced in a study of breast tumors, draining lymph nodes, adjacent tissues. TCRdb reprocessed the multiplex PCR reads via MiXCR and lists one record per CDR3 protein. Among approximately 150,000 distinct CDR3 sequences, 30% to 40% were seen once, and the ten largest hold roughly 3.8%. Sequencing was done on a sample of axillary lymph node tissue. The receptors originated from a female donor with breast cancer. Some clones in this sample may be carry-over from other donors' samples. Both conserved end residues are part of each CDR3. Fields, in order: clone size, D gene, V gene, J gene, CDR3 protein, CDR3 DNA. A D gene is named only where the DNA matches it firmly. Clone size is stated in some rows and not others, as once, few, many or a class when expanded.

>many|NA|TRBV14|TRBJ1-4
CASSLDGTRGEKLFF
TGTGCCAGCAGCCTGGATGGTACCCGTGGCGAAAAACTGTTTTTT
>many|NA|TRBV5-4|TRBJ2-3
CASSLAQLLTDTQYF
TGTGCCAGCAGCTTGGCTCAGCTACTTACAGATACGCAGTATTTT
>few|TRBD2|TRBV28|TRBJ2-7
CASSLETGSTGTSGIYYEQYF
TGTGCCAGCAGTTTAGAGACAGGGAGTACCGGGACTAGCGGGATTTACTACGAGCAGTACTTC
>many|TRBD1|TRBV12-3/TRBV12-4|TRBJ1-2
CASSFEKGQGADFGGYTF
TGTGCCAGCAGTTTTGAGAAGGGACAGGGGGCTGATTTCGGTGGCTACACCTTC
>many|TRBD2|TRBV24-1|TRBJ2-3
CATSASGGHTQYF
TGTGCCACCAGTGCCAGCGGGGGTCATACGCAGTATTTT
>many|TRBD1|TRBV19|TRBJ2-3
CASSRGNADTQYF
TGTGCCAGTAGCAGGGGGAACGCAGATACGCAGTATTTT
>many|NA|TRBV14|TRBJ2-1
CASSRETVSNEQFF
TGTGCCAGCAGTCGGGAGACAGTAAGCAATGAGCAGTTCTTC
>NA|NA|TRBV12-5|TRBJ2-5
CASGVDSSEETQYF
TGTGCTAGCGGCGTAGACAGTTCAGAAGAGACCCAGTACTTC
>once|NA|TRBV12-3/TRBV12-4|TRBJ2-5
CASSTRGQGRRQETQYF
TGTGCCAGCAGTACTCGTGGGCAGGGAAGAAGGCAAGAGACCCAGTACTTC
>many|TRBD1|TRBV11-2|TRBJ2-6
CASSYRDSRANVLTF
TGTGCCAGCAGTTATCGGGACAGTAGGGCCAACGTCCTGACTTTC
>few|NA|TRBV7-8|TRBJ1-1
CASSLLGHTEAFF
TGTGCCAGCAGCTTACTAGGGCACACTGAAGCTTTCTTT
>many|NA|TRBV28|TRBJ2-3
CASGPDASTDTQYF
TGTGCCAGCGGGCCCGACGCTAGCACAGATACGCAGTATTTT
>many|NA|TRBV6-2/TRBV6-3|TRBJ2-7
CASSQPMAGPYEQYF
TGTGCCAGCAGTCAGCCCATGGCAGGGCCCTACGAGCAGTACTTC
>many|TRBD2|TRBV9|TRBJ2-3
CASSVAGGGTDTQYF
TGTGCCAGCAGCGTAGCGGGAGGGGGGACAGATACGCAGTATTTT
>NA|NA|TRBV19|TRBJ1-3
CTSRARTDSGNTIYF
TGTACTAGCCGAGCGAGGACAGACTCTGGAAACACCATATATTTT
>NA|TRBD1|TRBV10-1|TRBJ1-3
CASSDRTGDSGNTIYF
TGCGCCAGCAGTGATAGGACAGGGGACTCTGGGAACACCATATATTTT
>many|NA|TRBV20-1|TRBJ2-7
CSARAGAGGFREQYF
TGCAGTGCTAGAGCTGGGGCTGGGGGGTTTCGAGAGCAGTACTTC
>many|NA|TRBV6-1|TRBJ2-7
CASQREYYYEQYF
TGTGCCAGCCAGAGGGAATACTACTACGAGCAGTACTTC
>few|NA|TRBV6-6|TRBJ2-2
CASSPRDHTGELFF
TGTGCCAGCAGTCCGCGGGATCACACCGGGGAGCTGTTTTTT
>many|NA|TRBV12-5|TRBJ2-1
CASGLPGLDEQFF
TGTGCTAGTGGTTTGCCAGGTTTGGATGAGCAGTTCTTC
>NA|NA|TRBV28|TRBJ2-2
CASSLSSTGSSGELFF
TGTGCCAGCAGTTTATCTTCCACCGGAAGTAGCGGGGAGCTGTTTTTT
>many|NA|TRBV6-5|TRBJ2-1
CATRVLGPNEQFF
TGTGCCACCCGGGTTCTTGGCCCAAATGAGCAGTTCTTC
>many|TRBD1|TRBV29-1|TRBJ2-2
CSVEDRGFTGELFF
TGCAGCGTCGAGGACAGGGGATTCACCGGGGAGCTGTTTTTT
>many|NA|TRBV30|TRBJ2-7
CAWNQGSYEQYF
TGTGCCTGGAATCAGGGCTCCTACGAGCAGTACTTC
>many|TRBD2|TRBV7-3|TRBJ2-2
CASSSAGGPGELFF
TGTGCCAGCAGCTCAGCGGGGGGGCCCGGGGAGCTGTTTTTT
>NA|NA|TRBV27|TRBJ2-7
CASSIRHGGSYEQYF
TGTGCCAGCAGTATTCGACACGGGGGCTCCTACGAGCAGTACTTC
>many|TRBD1|TRBV27|TRBJ1-2
CASRFWTGDGYTF
TGTGCCAGCAGGTTTTGGACAGGGGACGGCTACACCTTC
>NA|NA|TRBV25-1|TRBJ1-4
CASSGLAGNEKLFF
TGTGCCAGCAGTGGACTAGCGGGAAATGAAAAACTGTTTTTT
>many|TRBD1|TRBV20-1|TRBJ1-5
CSARTGRGEQPQHF
TGCAGTGCTAGGACAGGGAGAGGCGAACAGCCCCAGCATTTT
>few|NA|TRBV28|TRBJ1-4
CASRARTTTNEKLFF
TGTGCCAGCAGGGCCCGGACAACAACTAATGAAAAACTGTTTTTT
>many|TRBD1|TRBV3-1|TRBJ1-2
CASSSRGTGGDLYGYTF
TGTGCCAGCAGCTCCAGAGGGACAGGGGGCGACTTATATGGCTACACCTTC
>NA|NA|TRBV20-1|TRBJ2-7
CSARDNQGLTYEQYF
TGCAGTGCTAGAGATAACCAGGGACTTACCTACGAGCAGTACTTC
>NA|TRBD2|TRBV28|TRBJ2-2
CASSPRLAGEWAGELFF
TGTGCCAGCAGCCCAAGACTAGCGGGAGAGTGGGCCGGGGAGCTGTTTTTT
>many|NA|TRBV9|TRBJ1-2
CASSARPGYGYTF
TGTGCCAGCAGCGCTAGACCTGGGTATGGCTACACCTTC
>many|NA|TRBV30|TRBJ1-6
CAWSVRGRNSPLHF
TGTGCCTGGAGTGTACGGGGCAGAAATTCACCCCTCCACTTT
>NA|NA|TRBV20-1|TRBJ1-5
CSAMDSNQPQHF
TGCAGTGCGATGGATAGCAATCAGCCCCAGCATTTT
>NA|TRBD1|TRBV10-3|TRBJ1-5
CAVGRDRERAHPQHF
TGTGCCGTAGGGAGGGACAGGGAACGTGCTCACCCCCAGCATTTT
>NA|TRBD2|TRBV7-2|TRBJ2-2
CASSLGSGGLGTGELFF
TGTGCCAGCAGCTTAGGGAGCGGGGGGCTTGGCACCGGGGAGCTGTTTTTT
>many|NA|TRBV6-5|TRBJ2-3
CASSYSMRGQITDTQYF
TGTGCCAGCAGTTACTCGATGCGGGGACAGATCACAGATACGCAGTATTTT
>many|NA|TRBV27|TRBJ1-2
CASASPGRNYGYTF
TGTGCCAGCGCCTCACCGGGCAGGAACTATGGCTACACCTTC
>many|TRBD1|TRBV19|TRBJ2-1
CASSIPGLLTGGYNEQFF
TGTGCCAGTAGTATCCCTGGGCTCTTGACAGGGGGGTACAATGAGCAGTTCTTC
>many|NA|TRBV30|TRBJ1-1
CAWSRDVYTEAFF
TGTGCCTGGAGCCGGGACGTCTACACTGAAGCTTTCTTT
>many|NA|TRBV12-3/TRBV12-4|TRBJ2-5
CASSGQGTSHETQYF
TGTGCCAGCAGCGGACAGGGGACTAGCCATGAGACCCAGTACTTC
>NA|NA|TRBV24-1|TRBJ1-1
CATSDGQKHEAFF
TGTGCCACCAGTGATGGGCAGAAACATGAAGCTTTCTTT
>many|NA|TRBV6-6|TRBJ2-5
CASSYSETQYF
TGTGCCAGCAGTTACTCAGAGACCCAGTACTTC
>NA|NA|TRBV7-9|TRBJ2-1
CASSTQTGGASSPKFF
TGTGCCAGCAGCACGCAAACTGGCGGGGCCTCAAGTCCCAAGTTCTTC
>many|TRBD1|TRBV5-6|TRBJ2-5
CASSATGETQYF
TGTGCCAGCAGCGCGACAGGGGAGACCCAGTACTTC
>many|NA|TRBV20-1|TRBJ2-7
CSARQGPGEQYF
TGCAGTGCTAGACAGGGGCCAGGCGAGCAGTACTTC